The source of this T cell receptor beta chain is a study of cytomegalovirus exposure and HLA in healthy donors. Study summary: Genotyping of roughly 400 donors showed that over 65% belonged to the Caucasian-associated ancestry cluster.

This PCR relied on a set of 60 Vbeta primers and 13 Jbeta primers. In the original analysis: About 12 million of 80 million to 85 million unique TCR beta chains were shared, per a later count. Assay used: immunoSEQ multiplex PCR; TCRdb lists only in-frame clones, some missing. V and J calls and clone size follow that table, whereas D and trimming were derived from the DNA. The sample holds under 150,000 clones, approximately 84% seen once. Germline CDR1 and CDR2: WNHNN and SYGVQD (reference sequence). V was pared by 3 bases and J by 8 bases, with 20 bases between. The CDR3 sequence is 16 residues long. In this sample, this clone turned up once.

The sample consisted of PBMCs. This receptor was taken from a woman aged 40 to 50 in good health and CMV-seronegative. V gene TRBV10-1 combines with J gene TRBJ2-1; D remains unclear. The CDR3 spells CASSDGAAPRLDEQFF. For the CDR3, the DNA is TGCGCCAGCAGTGATGGTGCGGCTCCTCGTTTGGATGAGCAGTTCTTC.